This T cell receptor beta chain stems from a study of blood T cell repertoires in COVID-19. V was cut by 0 bases and J by 1 base, with 9 bases left in between. From germline, CDR1 is SGHVS and CDR2 FQNEAQ. The CDR3 totals 15 residues. As processed by the authors: It was from reference gene primer amplification that nucleated cell counts were estimated. Produced via immunoSEQ multiplex PCR; TCRdb's table is partial and in-frame only. For V, J and clone size, that table is used; D and trimming come from the DNA. The table shows roughly 260,000 clones, with roughly 90% occurring only once. The chain joins TRBV7-8 to TRBJ2-5, with D maybe TRBD1 (6 bases). The source of this sequence is a man aged 55 to 70 who had recovered from COVID-19. Sequencing was carried out using peripheral blood. Written as DNA, the CDR3 is TGTGCCAGCAGCTTAGCGTACAGGGCCCAAGAGACCCAGTACTTC. Translated, it gives CASSLAYRAQETQYF.